The clone carrying this T cell receptor beta chain showed up many times. The antigen is undetermined. The sample is drawn from a study of T-cell reconstitution after alpha-beta-depleted transplantation in children. The CDR3 contains 11 residues. Germline loops: CDR1 SEHNR, CDR2 FQNEAQ (reference sequence). Trimming pared 3 bases from V and 14 bases from J, leaving 12 bases between. Unique molecular identifiers were used to barcode this TCRbeta library. MiXCR, run by TCRdb on the PCR reads, gives a single entry per CDR3 protein. This table holds some 200,000 distinct CDR3 sequences, approximately 8% found once. Study-wide findings and caveats: The main origin of T-cell counts and diversity one year after transplant was newly produced T cells.

Sequenced material: PBMCs, mostly from graft donor cells, taken 360 days after TCRalphabeta/CD19-depleted stem cell transplant. This TCR came from a male patient aged 2 to 10 who had a stem cell transplant for acute myeloid leukemia, so the T cells may come from the graft donor. The V and J genes are TRBV7-9 and TRBJ2-3, with no clear D. CDR3 loop: CASSFPNVPYF. CDR3 bases: TGTGCCAGCAGCTTCCCAAACGTGCCGTATTTT.